The 2 T cell receptor beta chains below all came from one sample that was sequenced in a study of shared clonotypes between healthy human individuals. Sequencing was performed with immunoSEQ multiplex PCR; in TCRdb, only in-frame clones are kept and a portion is missing. The sample carries about 490,000 clones, roughly 80% recorded once. Sequenced sample: PBMCs. The receptors here all came from a woman aged 40 to 55 in good health. Some clones in this sample may be carry-over from other donors' samples.

J is TRBJ2-7 and V is TRBV7-8; the D gene is possibly TRBD2 (7 bases). The V end lost 5 bases, the J end lost 2 bases, and 19 bases lay between the germline ends. Germline V gives CDR1 SGHVS, CDR2 FQNEAQ. The CDR3 is 16 residues long. CDR3 nucleotide sequence: TGTGCCAGCAGCCAGAACAGGGTCGGGGGGCCCTACGAGCAGTACTTC. Protein sequence: CASSQNRVGGPYEQYF.

The V call is TRBV2, the J call TRBJ2-7; D is uncertain. This CDR3 comprises 12 residues. Germline CDR1 reads SNHLY; CDR2 reads FYNNEI. V lost 1 base and J 12 bases, leaving 13 bases between the germline ends. CDR3 residues: CASSEGTARLYF. In nucleotides, the CDR3 is TGTGCCAGCAGTGAAGGGACGGCGAGGTTGTACTTC.